This T cell receptor beta chain was sequenced for a study of PD-L1 blockade in urothelial cancer. Across the study: Analysis of blood occurred 3 weeks (second dose) and 6 weeks after treatment start.

With regard to this clone: Its antigen is as yet unknown.

Time point noted: peripheral blood 6 weeks after treatment start. TCRdb's table, derived via immunoSEQ multiplex PCR, lists solely in-frame clones and lacks some. The sample has tens of thousands of clones, roughly 80% seen once. Points from the study as a whole: In blood at 3 weeks, tumor-associated clones expanded more among patients with durable benefit.

The germline V gene has CDR1 SNHLY and CDR2 FYNNEI. V lost 6 bases and J 4 bases, leaving 9 bases between the germline ends. This CDR3 has 12 amino acids. The chain couples TRBV2 to TRBJ1-1; the D gene is possibly TRBD1 (5 bases). The receptor comes from a man in his sixties or seventies with urothelial cancer. The material sequenced was PBMCs, taken around atezolizumab (anti-PD-L1) treatment. CDR3 coding DNA: TGTGCCAGCAGCCAGGGATTCACTGAAGCTTTCTTT. Its protein product is CASSQGFTEAFF.